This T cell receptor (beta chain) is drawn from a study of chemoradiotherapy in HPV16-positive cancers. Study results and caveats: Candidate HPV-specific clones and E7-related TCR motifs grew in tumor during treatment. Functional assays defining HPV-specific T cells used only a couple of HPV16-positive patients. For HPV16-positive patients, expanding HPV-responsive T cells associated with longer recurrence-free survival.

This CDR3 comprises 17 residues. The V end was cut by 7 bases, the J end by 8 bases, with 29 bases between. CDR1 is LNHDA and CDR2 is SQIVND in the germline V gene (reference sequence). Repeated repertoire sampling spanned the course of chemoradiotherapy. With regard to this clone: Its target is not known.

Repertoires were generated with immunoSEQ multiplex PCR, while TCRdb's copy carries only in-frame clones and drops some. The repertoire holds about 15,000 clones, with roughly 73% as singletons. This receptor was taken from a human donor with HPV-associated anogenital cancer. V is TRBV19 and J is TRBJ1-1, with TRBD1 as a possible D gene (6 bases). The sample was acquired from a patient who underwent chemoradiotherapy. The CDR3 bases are TGTGCCAGTACCACGCGGCGGGCCCGAAGAGGGGGATCGGAAGCTTTCTTT. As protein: CASTTRRARRGGSEAFF.